This T cell receptor beta chain was sequenced during a study of blood T cell repertoires in COVID-19 (dated by TCRdb to between 2020 and 2021). Context from the whole study: Collaborator samples came from the United States, Italy and Spain and covered acute and convalescent phases of COVID-19. The material from the prospective study consisted of cDNA or gDNA derived from T cells, B-cell-depleted T cells, or PBMCs. Subjects who had been exposed to COVID-19, were actively infected with it, or had recovered from it provided the deeply sampled blood TCRbeta repertoires that made up the dataset. A freely available public database, intended as a resource for researchers studying the immune response to SARS-CoV-2, is where the repertoires were released. Samples came from the ongoing ImmuneRACE study (first 160 participants) plus 1,254 subjects from 6 global collaborators. Sample metadata almost always included a de-identified subject ID, COVID-19 status, age in years and sex. Where available, HLA class I and class II types were taken from metadata supplied by the sample provider and were not determined by assay-based typing. Summary of the overall study and its limitations: The amount of clinical and demographic metadata varied by source and participant and was provided uncurated.

TCRbeta CDR3 regions were amplified from genomic DNA by means of the immunoSEQ Assay, a bias-controlled multiplex PCR. The study's processing was this. Within the assay, amplification of reference gene primers was used to estimate how many nucleated cells each sample contained. To quantify the absolute abundance of each unique TCRbeta CDR3 rearrangement, sequence reads were collapsed and filtered. Productive Simpson clonality was computed per sample as the square root of Simpson's diversity index over productive rearrangements. In TCRdb, the immuneACCESS table is reduced to in-frame sequences with V and J assigned. These tables do not hold every clone; where another copy was compared, an unresolved V gene accounts for under half, and the others remain unexplained. V and J calls and clone size are as listed in that table; D and trimming were resolved from the DNA. The sample yields 170,000 or so clones; about 90% were counted once. The ten top clones hold approximately 6.5% of the sample.

The germline V gene encodes CDR1 LNHNV and CDR2 YYDKDF (reference sequence). The CDR3 has 16 amino acids, counting the end cysteine and phenylalanine. Just CDR3 DNA is preserved here, 48 bases in frame from base 1. V is pruned by 5 bases and J by 4 bases, leaving 6 bases of the junction without a gene match. In this sample, this clone turned up once. Its antigen is still unknown. No base quality values were provided; no much bigger clone lies one nucleotide off. In the prospective study, participants were 18 to 89 years old, resided in 24 geographic areas of the United States, and were enrolled through a virtual design. Cohort assignment in the prospective study relied on participant-reported clinical history from a screening survey and a study questionnaire. ImmuneRACE Cohort 3 recovered participants were defined by two consecutive negative NP/OP PCR tests, healthcare professional clearance, or symptom resolution. In the prospective study, mobile phlebotomists collected whole blood, serum and a nasopharyngeal or oropharyngeal swab from each participant. Over a roughly 2-month period, participants in the prospective study had the option of providing additional blood draws and questionnaires. Before DNA extraction, prospective study blood samples were shipped either frozen or at room temperature.

This sequence uses TRBV15 and TRBJ2-1; 12 bases in the middle match TRBD2. The sequencing sample was made of PBMCs or T cells enriched from blood (not recorded which). This sequence was found in a woman between 50 and 59 years old who had recovered from COVID-19. The CDR3 corresponds to CATSARTSGTYNEQFF. The nucleotide sequence is TGTGCCACCAGCGCCAGGACTAGCGGGACTTACAATGAGCAGTTCTTC.